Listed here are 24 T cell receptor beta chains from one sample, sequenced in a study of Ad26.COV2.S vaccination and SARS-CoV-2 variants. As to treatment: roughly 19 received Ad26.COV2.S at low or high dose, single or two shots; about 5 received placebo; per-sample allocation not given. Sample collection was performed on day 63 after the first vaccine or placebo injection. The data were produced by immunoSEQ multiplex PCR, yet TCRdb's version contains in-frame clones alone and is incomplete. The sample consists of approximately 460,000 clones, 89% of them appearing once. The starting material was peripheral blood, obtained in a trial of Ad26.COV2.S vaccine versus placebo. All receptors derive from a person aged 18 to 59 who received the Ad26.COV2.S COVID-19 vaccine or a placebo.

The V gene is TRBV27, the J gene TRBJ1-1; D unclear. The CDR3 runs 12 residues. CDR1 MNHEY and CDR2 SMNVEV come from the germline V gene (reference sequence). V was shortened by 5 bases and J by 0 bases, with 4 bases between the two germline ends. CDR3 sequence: CASSGVNTEAFF. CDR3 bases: TGTGCCAGCAGTGGGGTGAACACTGAAGCTTTCTTT.

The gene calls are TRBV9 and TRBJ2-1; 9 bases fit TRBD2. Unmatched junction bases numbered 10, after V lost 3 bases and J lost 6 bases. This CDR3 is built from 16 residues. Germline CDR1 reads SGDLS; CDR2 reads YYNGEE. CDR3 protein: CASSGFSGGTGNEQFF. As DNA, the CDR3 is TGTGCCAGCAGCGGCTTTAGCGGGGGAACGGGCAATGAGCAGTTCTTC. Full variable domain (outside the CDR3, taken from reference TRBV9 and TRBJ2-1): DSGVTQTPKHLITATGQRVTLRCSPRSGDLSVYWYQQSLDQGLQFLIQYYNGEERAKGNILERFSAQQFPDLHSELNLSSLELGDSALYFCASSGFSGGTGNEQFFGPGTRLTVL.

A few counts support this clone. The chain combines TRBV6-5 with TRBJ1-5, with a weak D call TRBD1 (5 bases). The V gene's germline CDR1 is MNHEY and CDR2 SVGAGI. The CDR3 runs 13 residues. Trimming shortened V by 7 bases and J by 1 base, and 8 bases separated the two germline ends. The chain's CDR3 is CASKWGSNQPQHF. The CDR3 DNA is TGTGCCAGCAAGTGGGGGAGCAATCAGCCCCAGCATTTT.

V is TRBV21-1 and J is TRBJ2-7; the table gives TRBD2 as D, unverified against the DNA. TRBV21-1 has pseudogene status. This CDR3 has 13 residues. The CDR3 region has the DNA TGTGCCAGCAGCAAAGCGCTCCGGGACGAGCAGTACTTC. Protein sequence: CASSKALRDEQYF.

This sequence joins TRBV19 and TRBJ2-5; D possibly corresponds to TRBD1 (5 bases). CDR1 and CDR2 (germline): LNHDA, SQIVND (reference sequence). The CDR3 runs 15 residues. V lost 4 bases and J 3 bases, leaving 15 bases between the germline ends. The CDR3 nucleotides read TGTGCCAGTAGTACCGGACAAAACTGGGAAGAGACCCAGTACTTC. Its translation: CASSTGQNWEETQYF.

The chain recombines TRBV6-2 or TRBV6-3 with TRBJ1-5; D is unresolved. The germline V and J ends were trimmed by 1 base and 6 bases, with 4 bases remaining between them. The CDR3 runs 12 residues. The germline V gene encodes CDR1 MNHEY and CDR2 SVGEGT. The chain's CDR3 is CASSYWSQPQHF. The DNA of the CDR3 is TGTGCCAGCAGTTACTGGAGTCAGCCCCAGCATTTT.

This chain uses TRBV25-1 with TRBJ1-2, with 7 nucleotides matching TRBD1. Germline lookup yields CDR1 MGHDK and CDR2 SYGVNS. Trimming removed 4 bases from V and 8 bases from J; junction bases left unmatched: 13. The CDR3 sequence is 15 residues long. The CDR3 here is CASSGQGGFVAGYTF. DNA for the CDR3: TGTGCCAGCAGTGGACAGGGAGGGTTTGTCGCGGGCTACACCTTC.

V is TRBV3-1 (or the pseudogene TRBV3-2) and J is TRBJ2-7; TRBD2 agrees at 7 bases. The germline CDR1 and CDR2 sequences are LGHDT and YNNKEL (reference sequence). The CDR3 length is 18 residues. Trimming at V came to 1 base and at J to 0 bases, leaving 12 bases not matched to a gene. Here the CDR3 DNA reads TGTGCCAGCAGCCAAGCCGGTGCGGGAGTATATAGCTCCTACGAGCAGTACTTC. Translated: CASSQAGAGVYSSYEQYF.

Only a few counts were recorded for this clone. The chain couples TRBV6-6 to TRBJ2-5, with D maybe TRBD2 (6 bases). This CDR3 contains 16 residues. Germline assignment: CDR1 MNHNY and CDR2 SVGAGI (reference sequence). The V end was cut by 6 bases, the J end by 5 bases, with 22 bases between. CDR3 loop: CASSYTLPRELETQYF. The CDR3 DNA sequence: TGTGCCAGCAGCTATACGTTGCCTCGGGAGTTGGAGACCCAGTACTTC.

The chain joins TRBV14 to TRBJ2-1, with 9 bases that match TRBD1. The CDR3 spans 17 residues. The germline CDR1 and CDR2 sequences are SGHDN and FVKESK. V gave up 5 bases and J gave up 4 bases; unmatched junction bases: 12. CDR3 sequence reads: CASSSIGQGSKYNEQFF. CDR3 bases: TGTGCCAGCAGCTCAATAGGACAGGGGTCGAAGTACAATGAGCAGTTCTTC.

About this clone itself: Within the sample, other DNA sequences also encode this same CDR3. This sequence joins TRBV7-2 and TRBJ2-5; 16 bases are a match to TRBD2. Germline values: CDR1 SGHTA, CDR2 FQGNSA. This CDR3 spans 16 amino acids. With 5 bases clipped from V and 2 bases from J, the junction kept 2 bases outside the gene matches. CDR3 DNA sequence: TGTGCCAGCAGCCTGGGACTAGCGGGGGGGCAAGAGACCCAGTACTTC. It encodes CASSLGLAGGQETQYF.

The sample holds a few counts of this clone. The CDR3 DNA follows: TGCGCCAGCAGCCAAGTCTTTGGACAGGTCAATTCACCCCTCCACTTT. Protein: CASSQVFGQVNSPLHF. This chain links TRBV4-1 with TRBJ1-6; 7 bases map to TRBD1. In germline, CDR1 is MGHRA, CDR2 YSYEKL. The CDR3 has 16 residues. V gave up 1 base and J gave up 7 bases; unmatched junction bases: 7.

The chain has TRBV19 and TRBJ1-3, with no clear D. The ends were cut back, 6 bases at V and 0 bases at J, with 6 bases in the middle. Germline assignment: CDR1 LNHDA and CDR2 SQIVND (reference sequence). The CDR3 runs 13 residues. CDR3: CASSRVSGNTIYF. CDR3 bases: TGTGCCAGTAGCCGCGTCTCTGGAAACACCATATATTTT.

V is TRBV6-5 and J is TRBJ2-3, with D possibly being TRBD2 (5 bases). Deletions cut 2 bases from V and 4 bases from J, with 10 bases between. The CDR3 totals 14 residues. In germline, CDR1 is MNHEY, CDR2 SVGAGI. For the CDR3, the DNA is TGTGCCAGCAGTTACGTTCGGGGATCAGATACGCAGTATTTT. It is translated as CASSYVRGSDTQYF.

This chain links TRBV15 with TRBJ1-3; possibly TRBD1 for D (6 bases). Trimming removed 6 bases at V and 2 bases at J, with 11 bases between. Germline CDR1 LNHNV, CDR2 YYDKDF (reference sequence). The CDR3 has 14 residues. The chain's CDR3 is CATRPGAAGNTIYF. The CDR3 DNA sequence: TGTGCCACCAGGCCGGGGGCGGCTGGAAACACCATATATTTT.

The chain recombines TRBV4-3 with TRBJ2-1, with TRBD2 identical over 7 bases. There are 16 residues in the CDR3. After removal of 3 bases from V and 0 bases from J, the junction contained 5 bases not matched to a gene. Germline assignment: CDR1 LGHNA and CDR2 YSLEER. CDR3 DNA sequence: TGCGCCAGCAGCCAGAGAAGCGGGGCCTCCTACAATGAGCAGTTCTTC. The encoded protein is CASSQRSGASYNEQFF.

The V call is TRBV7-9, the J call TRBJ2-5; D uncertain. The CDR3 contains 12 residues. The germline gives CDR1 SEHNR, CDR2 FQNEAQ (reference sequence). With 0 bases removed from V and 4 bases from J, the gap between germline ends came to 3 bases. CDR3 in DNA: TGTGCCAGCAGCTTAGCGGGAGAGACCCAGTACTTC. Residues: CASSLAGETQYF.

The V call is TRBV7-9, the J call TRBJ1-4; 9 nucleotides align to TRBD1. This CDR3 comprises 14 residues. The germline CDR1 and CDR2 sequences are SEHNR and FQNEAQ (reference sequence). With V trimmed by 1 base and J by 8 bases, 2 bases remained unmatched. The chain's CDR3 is CASSLEGQGEKLFF. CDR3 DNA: TGTGCCAGCAGCTTAGAGGGACAGGGAGAAAAACTGTTTTTT.

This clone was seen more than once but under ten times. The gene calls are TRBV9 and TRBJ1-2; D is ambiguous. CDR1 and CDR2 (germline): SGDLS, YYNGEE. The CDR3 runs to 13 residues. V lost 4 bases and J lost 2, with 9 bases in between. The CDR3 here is CASSPQGNYGYTF. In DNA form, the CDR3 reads TGTGCCAGCAGCCCCCAAGGGAACTATGGCTACACCTTC.

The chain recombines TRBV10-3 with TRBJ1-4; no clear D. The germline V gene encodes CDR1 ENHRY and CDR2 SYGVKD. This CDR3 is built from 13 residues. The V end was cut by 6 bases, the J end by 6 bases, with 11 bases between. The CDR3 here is CAIRSKGDEKLFF. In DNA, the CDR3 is TGTGCCATCAGGTCCAAAGGAGATGAAAAACTGTTTTTT.

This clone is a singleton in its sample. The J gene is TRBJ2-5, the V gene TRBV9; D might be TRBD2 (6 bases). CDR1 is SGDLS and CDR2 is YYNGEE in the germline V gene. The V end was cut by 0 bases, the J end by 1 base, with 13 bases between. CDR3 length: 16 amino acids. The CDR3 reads CASSVGSSVTQETQYF. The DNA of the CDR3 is TGTGCCAGCAGCGTAGGGTCTAGCGTAACCCAAGAGACCCAGTACTTC.

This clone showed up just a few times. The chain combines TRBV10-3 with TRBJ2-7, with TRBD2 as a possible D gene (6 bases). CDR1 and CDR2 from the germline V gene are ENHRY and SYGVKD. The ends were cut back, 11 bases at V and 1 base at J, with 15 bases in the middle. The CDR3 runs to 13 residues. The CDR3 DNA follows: TGTGCCGCCGGGGACTGGAAATCCTACGAGCAGTACTTC. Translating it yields CAAGDWKSYEQYF.

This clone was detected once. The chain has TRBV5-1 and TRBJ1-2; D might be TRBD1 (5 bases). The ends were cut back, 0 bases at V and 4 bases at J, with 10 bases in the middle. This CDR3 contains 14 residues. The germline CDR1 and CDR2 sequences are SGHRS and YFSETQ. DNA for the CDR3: TGCGCCAGCAGCTTGGGGGACCTTGGCTATGGCTACACCTTC. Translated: CASSLGDLGYGYTF.

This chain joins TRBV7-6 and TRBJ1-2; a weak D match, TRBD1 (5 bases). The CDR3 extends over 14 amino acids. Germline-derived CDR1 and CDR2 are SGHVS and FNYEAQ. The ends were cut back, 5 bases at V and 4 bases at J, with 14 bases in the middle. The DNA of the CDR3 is TGTGCCAGCAGCCCAGCCGGGGGAGCCTATGGCTACACCTTC. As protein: CASSPAGGAYGYTF.